The 4 T cell receptor beta chains below come from one sample, sequenced in a study of control samples from healthy donors and cancer patients. Sequenced by immunoSEQ multiplex PCR; TCRdb stores in-frame clones only, minus some. The top ten hold about 13% of the sample, which has more than 85,000 clones, under 90% seen once. The sample taken for sequencing was blood. The receptors stem from a woman aged 50 to 65 in good health.

The rearrangement uses TRBV11-1 and TRBJ2-7; TRBD1 agrees at 7 bases. Germline lookup yields CDR1 SGHAT and CDR2 FQDESV (reference sequence). The CDR3 length is 14 residues. Trimming cost V 2 bases and J 5 bases; bases outside gene matches: 6. As DNA, the CDR3 is TGTGCCAGCAGCTTATGGGACAGAGGCGACGAGCAGTACTTC. This translates into CASSLWDRGDEQYF.

The V call is TRBV19, the J call TRBJ2-1; a weak D match, TRBD1 (5 bases). Deletions cut 6 bases from V and 2 bases from J, with 26 bases between. Germline values: CDR1 LNHDA, CDR2 SQIVND (reference sequence). CDR3 length equals 19 residues. In DNA form, the CDR3 reads TGTGCCAGTAGAAGTATAATCGGAATGGGGCAGGGTGCCTACAATGAGCAGTTCTTC. The encoded protein is CASRSIIGMGQGAYNEQFF.

For the CDR3, the DNA is TGTGCCAGCAGTTTACGGACGGCCGAGCAGTACTTC. It codes for CASSLRTAEQYF. The rearrangement links TRBV12-3 or TRBV12-4 to TRBJ2-7; D is undetermined. The CDR3 loop spans 12 amino acids. Deletions cut 2 bases from V and 6 bases from J, with 8 bases between.

This clone was observed a few times. The chain links TRBV7-9 to TRBJ1-1, with D perhaps TRBD1 (5 bases). CDR1 and CDR2 from the germline V gene are SEHNR and FQNEAQ (reference sequence). This CDR3 region has 15 residues. V was cut by 8 bases and J by 4 bases, with 20 bases left in between. Here the CDR3 reads CASHQGAIMGTEAFF. DNA of the CDR3: TGTGCCAGCCATCAGGGCGCTATAATGGGCACTGAAGCTTTCTTT. The full variable domain, rest sourced from reference TRBV7-9 and TRBJ1-1, is DTGVSQNPRHKITKRGQNVTFRCDPISEHNRLYWYRQTLGQGPEFLTYFQNEAQLEKSRLLSDRFSAERPKGSFSTLEIQRTEQGDSAMYLCASHQGAIMGTEAFFGQGTRLTVV.